A selection of T cell receptor beta chains follows, all from one sample in a study of technical replicates of blood from several donors. Repertoires were generated with immunoSEQ multiplex PCR, while TCRdb's copy carries only in-frame clones and drops some. The sample shows around 90,000 clones, just under 95% of them seen only once. Sequenced input: T cells isolated from PBMCs. Receptor source: a human donor in good health. The CDR3 runs from the conserved cysteine through the conserved F or W.

TRBJ2-1,TRBV20-1,CSGGEHNEQFF
TRBJ2-7,TRBV6-5,CASSPGTSGRSEQYF
TRBJ2-5,TRBV28,CASSSPGRAGVLETQYF
TRBJ1-2,TRBV11-2,CASSTSGYNYGYTF
TRBJ2-7,TRBV11-2,CASSLDARGTYEQYF
TRBJ1-5,TRBV30,CAYSTGFNQPQHF
TRBJ2-2,TRBV7-9,CASTDRGNTGELFF
TRBJ2-5,TRBV27,CASSKGLGAGETQYF
TRBJ1-5,TRBV7-9,CASSGGVSNQPQHF
TRBJ2-7,TRBV28,CASSFRDSSPYEQYF
TRBJ2-7,TRBV28,CASSSGTRSFYEQYF
TRBJ2-3,TRBV29-1,CSSPGQGSDTQYF
TRBJ1-4,TRBV10-3,CAISGTGRNEKLFF
TRBJ1-2,TRBV28,CASSFGTPNYGYTF
TRBJ1-5,TRBV28,CASRGAEQPQHF
TRBJ2-3,TRBV7-9,CASSLPTGTQYF
TRBJ1-3,TRBV4-1,CASSPSGGATGGNTIYF
TRBJ1-4,TRBV7-6,CASSLGLYIGPNEKLFF
TRBJ1-2,TRBV10-3,CAISESRVVYGYTF
TRBJ1-4,TRBV5-1,CASSLDRGSTNEKLFF
TRBJ2-1,TRBV9,CASSGTSGTYNEQFF
TRBJ2-7,TRBV27,CASRTGGREQYF
TRBJ1-1,TRBV11-2,CASSLFMNTEAFF
TRBJ1-6,TRBV7-4,CASSLTDPYNSPLHF
TRBJ1-5,TRBV19,CASTIGGSGNQPQHF
TRBJ2-4,TRBV27,CASSQTPGGINIQYF
TRBJ1-4,TRBV27,CASSFLGAPKNSNEKLFF
TRBJ2-7,TRBV19,CASSIGEGASEQYF
TRBJ2-7,TRBV5-1,CASSPRTSGAYEQYF
TRBJ1-6,TRBV2,CASRLTGSISSYNSPLHF
TRBJ2-5,TRBV29-1,CSVAGAGIQETQYF
TRBJ1-3,TRBV11-3,CASSFRGLSGNTIYF
TRBJ2-4,TRBV19,CASSIARIQYF